The clone carrying this TCR beta chain appeared many times. Its antigen is not known. The sample is drawn from a study of CD8+CD57+ T cells in acquired aplastic anemia. On the study more broadly: When averaged, DNA from sorted CD4+ and CD8+ cells came to about 3 ug. Around 11 million reads were obtained on average for healthy donor CD4+ cells. Study results and limitations: Sharing between patients and controls was observed for roughly 29 CD8+ CDR3 sequences.

Profiling of TCR beta VDJ combinations and CDR3 sequences used genomic DNA as template. Via MiXCR, TCRdb re-called the reads, giving one row per CDR3 protein. This table holds about 190,000 distinct CDR3 sequences, roughly half found once. The V gene's germline CDR1 is LGHNT and CDR2 FRNRAP. This CDR3 has 11 residues. V lost 6 bases to trimming and J lost 6 bases, with 7 bases between them. The origin of this receptor is a human donor in good health, serving as a control. The material sequenced was sorted CD4+, CD8+, or CD8+CD57+ T cells (not recorded which) from PBMCs. The chain is built from TRBV12-5 and TRBJ2-3; D not resolved. CDR3 bases: TGTGCTAGTGGACGAGACGATACGCAGTATTTT. This translates into CASGRDDTQYF.